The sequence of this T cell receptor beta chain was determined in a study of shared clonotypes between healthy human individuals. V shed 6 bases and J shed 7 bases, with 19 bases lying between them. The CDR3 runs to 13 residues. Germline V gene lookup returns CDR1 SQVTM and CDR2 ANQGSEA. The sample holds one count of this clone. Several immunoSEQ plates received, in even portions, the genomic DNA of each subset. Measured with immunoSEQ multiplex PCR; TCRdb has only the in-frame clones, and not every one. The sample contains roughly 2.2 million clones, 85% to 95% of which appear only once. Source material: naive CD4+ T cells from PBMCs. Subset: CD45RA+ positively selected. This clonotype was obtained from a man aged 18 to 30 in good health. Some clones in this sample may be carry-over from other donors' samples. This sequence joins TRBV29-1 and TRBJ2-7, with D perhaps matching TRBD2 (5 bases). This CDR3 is CSVEDAGGLEQYF. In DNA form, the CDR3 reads TGCAGCGTGGAGGACGCAGGAGGCTTGGAGCAGTACTTC.